The clone carrying this T cell receptor beta chain was found once. The source of the sample is a study of blood T cell repertoires in COVID-19. In the study overall: Donors in the United States, Italy and Spain gave samples during acute or convalescent COVID-19.

Germline V CDR1 and CDR2: SEHNR, FQNEAQ (reference sequence). This CDR3 contains 14 residues. Trimming pared 4 bases from V and 3 bases from J, leaving 10 bases between. In the authors' methods: Reference gene primers were amplified, and this amplification served to estimate nucleated cell counts. The protocol was immunoSEQ multiplex PCR, while the TCRdb copy is restricted to in-frame clones and leaves out a portion. The DNA was the basis for D and trimming; V, J and clone size are from that table. The repertoire holds about 300,000 clones, with roughly 83% as singletons. The source is a woman in her 50s with acute or convalescent COVID-19. The source material was peripheral blood. The rearrangement links TRBV7-9 to TRBJ1-5, with D maybe TRBD1 (6 bases). This chain's CDR3 is CASSSGQPNQPQHF. The CDR3 nucleotides are TGTGCCAGCAGCTCCGGACAGCCCAATCAGCCCCAGCATTTT. Drawing the rest from reference TRBV7-9 and TRBJ1-5, the complete variable domain is DTGVSQNPRHKITKRGQNVTFRCDPISEHNRLYWYRQTLGQGPEFLTYFQNEAQLEKSRLLSDRFSAERPKGSFSTLEIQRTEQGDSAMYLCASSSGQPNQPQHFGDGTRLSIL.